The 20 T cell receptor beta chains presented below share a single source sample, sequenced in a study of T cell changes during pregnancy in multiple sclerosis. Sequencing used immunoSEQ multiplex PCR; TCRdb keeps in-frame clones, though not all of them. The sample records tens of thousands of clones, 90% to 95% being singletons. The source material was CD4+ T cells from peripheral blood mononuclear cells, sampled in the second trimester of pregnancy. The receptors were gathered from a female donor with multiple sclerosis, enrolled in a pregnancy study.

This clone came up once. The V gene is TRBV11-1, the J gene TRBJ2-1; tentative D call: TRBD2 (6 bases). From germline, CDR1 is SGHAT and CDR2 FQDESV (reference sequence). V was trimmed by 3 bases and J by 5 bases, leaving 17 bases between them. The CDR3 has 16 amino acids. CDR3 bases: TGTGCCAGCAGCTTTCTTTCTGGAGGGCTCCACAATGAGCAGTTCTTC. Protein sequence: CASSFLSGGLHNEQFF.

The V call is TRBV19, the J call TRBJ2-5; possible D gene TRBD1, 5 bases. V was shortened by 5 bases and J by 1 base, with 17 bases between the two germline ends. Looked up from germline, CDR1 is LNHDA and CDR2 is SQIVND (reference sequence). This CDR3 region has 16 residues. The DNA of the CDR3 is TGTGCCAGTAGTTCAGAGCCAGGGCCCCTCCAAGAGACCCAGTACTTC. Encoded protein: CASSSEPGPLQETQYF.

The chain employs TRBV28 and TRBJ1-1; the D gene is possibly TRBD1 (6 bases). The CDR3 has 15 residues. Per germline, CDR1 MDHEN and CDR2 SYDVKM. The V end was cut by 4 bases, the J end by 1 base, with 13 bases between. CDR3 coding DNA: TGTGCCAGCAGTTCCCCCGGGACATGGAACACTGAAGCTTTCTTT. Translating gives CASSSPGTWNTEAFF.

This chain uses TRBV9 with TRBJ2-3; TRBD2 aligns across 11 bases. V shed 3 bases, J shed 3 bases, and the junction held 12 bases outside the gene matches. This CDR3 has 18 residues. Looked up from germline, CDR1 is SGDLS and CDR2 is YYNGEE. CDR3 bases: TGTGCCAGCAGCGCGCGAGGGCTAGCGGGAGGAGGGACAGATACGCAGTATTTT. Translating gives CASSARGLAGGGTDTQYF.

The V gene is TRBV7-9, the J gene TRBJ2-2; 9 nucleotides agree with TRBD2. The CDR3 is made up of 18 amino acids. The V segment lost 1 base and the J segment 4 bases; nucleotides outside the gene matches: 10. The germline V gene has CDR1 SEHNR and CDR2 FQNEAQ (reference sequence). In nucleotides, the CDR3 is TGTGCCAGCAGCTTAGAGGCTAGCGGGGCCCTCAGCACCGGGGAGCTGTTTTTT. As protein: CASSLEASGALSTGELFF.

This clone was found a few times. The same CDR3 also results from other DNA sequences found in this sample. V gene TRBV27 combines with J gene TRBJ2-7; 7 nucleotides align to TRBD2. Unmatched junction bases numbered 6, after V lost 5 bases and J lost 2 bases. In germline, CDR1 is MNHEY, CDR2 SMNVEV (reference sequence). The CDR3 contains 14 residues. CDR3 nucleotide sequence: TGTGCCAGCAGTCCCCGCGGGGGTGCCTACGAGCAGTACTTC. It yields the protein CASSPRGGAYEQYF.

Details on this clone: This sample includes further DNA sequences coding for the same CDR3. The rearrangement joins TRBV19 to TRBJ1-5; 7 bases agree with TRBD1. The length of the CDR3 is 14 residues. The germline gives CDR1 LNHDA, CDR2 SQIVND (reference sequence). The V and J ends lost 1 base and 6 bases, in that order; junction bases with no gene match: 3. CDR3 nucleotide sequence: TGTGCCAGTAGTATAGGAGGGGGCGGTCAGCCCCAGCATTTT. The encoded protein is CASSIGGGGQPQHF.

The rearrangement joins TRBV6-6 to TRBJ1-1, with a weak D call TRBD1 (6 bases). Trimming removed 10 bases from V and 4 bases from J, with 19 bases in between. Germline-derived CDR1 and CDR2 are MNHNY and SVGAGI (reference sequence). The CDR3 extends over 14 amino acids. CDR3 sequence (DNA): TGTGCCACATCAGGGGTGGGGCTGGGCACTGAAGCTTTCTTT. Its translation: CATSGVGLGTEAFF.

The chain is built from TRBV27 and TRBJ2-3; 9 positions agree with TRBD2. Germline loops: CDR1 MNHEY, CDR2 SMNVEV (reference sequence). Trimming at V came to 4 bases and at J to 2 bases, leaving 10 bases not matched to a gene. The CDR3 is 17 amino acids. The CDR3 nucleotides are TGTGCCAGCAGTTCAGCGGGGGGTACACGATTCACAGATACGCAGTATTTT. Translated: CASSSAGGTRFTDTQYF.

This chain joins TRBV19 and TRBJ1-2, with 7 bases that match TRBD1. Germline lookup yields CDR1 LNHDA and CDR2 SQIVND (reference sequence). CDR3 size: 14 residues. Trimming at V came to 4 bases and at J to 4 bases, leaving 6 bases not matched to a gene. Here the CDR3 DNA reads TGTGCCAGTAGTAGCGGGACAGCTCGCTATGGCTACACCTTC. Protein sequence: CASSSGTARYGYTF.

V gene TRBV27 combines with J gene TRBJ1-4; D possibly corresponds to TRBD1 (6 bases). The germline gives CDR1 MNHEY, CDR2 SMNVEV (reference sequence). Trimming stripped 6 bases from V and 8 bases from J, with 19 bases between. The CDR3 is 15 residues long. CDR3 in DNA: TGTGCCAGCAGGGGGGCCAGGGACGGGAAGGAAAAACTGTTTTTT. As protein: CASRGARDGKEKLFF. The full variable domain, rest sourced from reference TRBV27 and TRBJ1-4, is EAQVTQNPRYLITVTGKKLTVTCSQNMNHEYMSWYRQDPGLGLRQIYYSMNVEVTDKGDVPEGYKVSRKEKRNFPLILESPSPNQTSLYFCASRGARDGKEKLFFGSGTQLSVL.

This chain links TRBV9 with TRBJ2-3; 11 bases map to TRBD2. Germline V gives CDR1 SGDLS, CDR2 YYNGEE. The V gene end was trimmed by 4 bases and the J gene end by 0 bases; junction bases not matched to a gene: 7. This CDR3 comprises 17 residues. CDR3 amino acids: CASSMDSGRASTDTQYF. The DNA of the CDR3 is TGTGCCAGCAGCATGGATAGCGGGAGGGCTAGCACAGATACGCAGTATTTT.

The genes are TRBV11-2 and TRBJ2-6; TRBD1 aligns across 9 bases. The CDR3 has 19 residues. V gave up 6 bases and J gave up 0 bases; unmatched junction bases: 12. The germline CDR1 and CDR2 sequences are SGHAT and FQNNGV. The CDR3 sequence: CASSLFTGTGSSGANVLTF. In DNA, the CDR3 is TGTGCCAGCAGTCTTTTCACCGGGACAGGGAGCTCTGGGGCCAACGTCCTGACTTTC. Combining the CDR3 with reference TRBV11-2 and TRBJ2-6 gives the whole variable domain EAGVAQSPRYKIIEKRQSVAFWCNPISGHATLYWYQQILGQGPKLLIQFQNNGVVDDSQLPKDRFSAERLKGVDSTLKIQPAKLEDSAVYLCASSLFTGTGSSGANVLTFGAGSRLTVL.

This clone is a singleton in its sample. V gene TRBV9 combines with J gene TRBJ2-2, with D unclear. This CDR3 has 14 amino acids. Germline V CDR1 and CDR2: SGDLS, YYNGEE. Trimming removed 4 bases from V and 1 base from J, with 8 bases in between. In nucleotides, the CDR3 is TGTGCCAGCAGCCCTCACATGAACACCGGGGAGCTGTTTTTT. It is translated as CASSPHMNTGELFF.

The chain joins TRBV5-1 to TRBJ2-4, with 9 bases identical to TRBD1. V shed 5 bases, J shed 8 bases, and the junction held 11 bases outside the gene matches. The CDR3 has 15 residues. Germline CDR1 and CDR2: SGHRS and YFSETQ. CDR3 nucleotides: TGCGCCAGCAGTATTACAGGGGGCGCGACAGACATTCAGTACTTC. This encodes CASSITGGATDIQYF.

The rearrangement links TRBV11-2 to TRBJ2-3, with D perhaps matching TRBD1 (6 bases). The CDR3 consists of 15 residues. V was shortened by 0 bases and J by 1 base, with 8 bases between the two germline ends. Per the germline V gene, CDR1 is SGHAT and CDR2 is FQNNGV. The CDR3 here is CASSLDGQRTDTQYF. DNA of the CDR3: TGTGCCAGCAGCTTAGATGGACAGCGCACAGATACGCAGTATTTT.

The chain combines TRBV12-2 with TRBJ2-7; the DNA was not used to check the table's D call, TRBD2. TRBV12-2 is recorded as a pseudogene. CDR3 size: 13 residues. For the CDR3, the DNA is TGTGCAAGGGACATAGCGGATTCCTACGAGCAGTACTTC. It codes for CARDIADSYEQYF.

The chain links TRBV6-7 to TRBJ2-5; the D gene is possibly TRBD1 (6 bases). TRBV6-7 qualifies as an ORF whose function is uncertain. With 1 base removed from V and 3 bases from J, the gap between germline ends came to 12 bases. The CDR3 has 15 residues. The CDR3: CASSYLYRVEETQYF. CDR3 sequence (DNA): TGTGCCAGCAGTTACTTATACAGGGTCGAAGAGACCCAGTACTTC.

The rearrangement links TRBV5-4 to TRBJ2-1; D uncertain. Trimming removed 4 bases from V and 3 bases from J, with 17 bases in between. Germline loops: CDR1 SGHNT, CDR2 YYREEE (reference sequence). CDR3 length equals 16 residues. The CDR3 bases are TGTGCCAGCAGCCCTAAGAGTGGTCGCGACTACAATGAGCAGTTCTTC. Translating gives CASSPKSGRDYNEQFF.

J is TRBJ2-5 and V is TRBV19; 7 positions match TRBD2. The CDR3 extends over 17 amino acids. J gave up 2 bases and V 1 base, and 10 bases lay outside the gene matches. In germline, CDR1 is LNHDA, CDR2 SQIVND (reference sequence). CDR3 sequence reads: CASSIARLAETQETQYF. CDR3 nucleotide sequence: TGTGCCAGTAGTATAGCGAGGCTAGCGGAAACACAAGAGACCCAGTACTTC.